The 7 T cell receptor beta chains presented below share a single source sample, sequenced in a study of shared clonotypes between healthy human individuals. Positive CCR7 selection of CD45RO-negative cells yielded the naive CD8 cells, and terminally differentiated effector memory CD45RA+ cells were excluded. Only in-frame clones appear in the TCRdb table, and some are missing; sequencing was by immunoSEQ multiplex PCR. The sample lists almost 700,000 clones, 92% occurring once. Sequenced: naive CD8+ T cells sorted from blood. The source is a young man in good health.

The chain employs TRBV28 and TRBJ1-2, with D possibly TRBD1 on 5 matching bases. CDR3 length equals 14 residues. Per the germline V gene, CDR1 is MDHEN and CDR2 is SYDVKM. Trimming pared 7 bases from V and 4 bases from J, leaving 16 bases between. The CDR3 reads CASNPRGRIYGYTF. The CDR3 DNA follows: TGTGCCAGCAATCCTCGGGGACGGATCTATGGCTACACCTTC.

This chain connects TRBV6-5 to TRBJ2-1; 10 nucleotides align to TRBD2. The CDR3 contains 13 residues. J was trimmed by 6 bases and V by 6 bases; bases with no gene match: 2. In germline, CDR1 is MNHEY, CDR2 SVGAGI. The CDR3 DNA is TGTGCCAGCAGGCTAGCGGGAGTCAATGAGCAGTTCTTC. As protein: CASRLAGVNEQFF.

This chain uses TRBV12-2 with TRBJ2-7; the tabulated D call, TRBD2, remains unverified against the DNA. TRBV12-2 is listed as a pseudogene. The CDR3 covers 19 residues. The CDR3 spells CASRLFRAEAGGVSYEQYF. The CDR3 DNA sequence: TGTGCAAGTCGCTTGTTTAGGGCCGAGGCGGGAGGTGTCTCCTACGAGCAGTACTTC.

This sequence joins TRBV7-6 and TRBJ1-1; D is perhaps TRBD1 (5 bases). Germline V lookup: CDR1 SGHVS, CDR2 FNYEAQ. This CDR3 contains 15 residues. V was trimmed by 2 bases and J by 4 bases, leaving 14 bases between them. The CDR3: CASSLTGAMGTEAFF. The DNA of the CDR3 is TGTGCCAGCAGCTTAACCGGGGCGATGGGCACTGAAGCTTTCTTT. The whole variable domain, filled in from reference TRBV7-6 and TRBJ1-1, reads GAGVSQSPRYKVTKRGQDVALRCDPISGHVSLYWYRQALGQGPEFLTYFNYEAQQDKSGLPNDRFSAERPEGSISTLTIQRTEQRDSAMYRCASSLTGAMGTEAFFGQGTRLTVV.

This CDR3 is CASSQGGRLAGTDEQYF. As DNA, the CDR3 is TGTGCCAGCAGTCAAGGGGGGAGACTAGCGGGAACCGACGAGCAGTACTTC. The chain couples TRBV11-2 to TRBJ2-7, with 11 bases aligning to TRBD2. This CDR3 spans 17 amino acids. Germline assignment: CDR1 SGHAT and CDR2 FQNNGV. The ends lost 6 bases at V and 5 bases at J; junction bases unmatched: 15. The full variable domain, in which reference TRBV11-2 and TRBJ2-7 provide the parts outside the CDR3, is EAGVAQSPRYKIIEKRQSVAFWCNPISGHATLYWYQQILGQGPKLLIQFQNNGVVDDSQLPKDRFSAERLKGVDSTLKIQPAKLEDSAVYLCASSQGGRLAGTDEQYFGPGTRLTVT.

This clone occurred a few times. The chain has TRBV2 and TRBJ2-7; the D call may be TRBD1 or TRBD2 (6 bases each). Germline V gene sequence: CDR1 SNHLY, CDR2 FYNNEI. The CDR3 is 11 amino acids. Trimming took 7 bases from V and 6 from J, leaving 10 bases between them. CDR3: CASKGGSEQYF. For the CDR3, the DNA is TGTGCCAGCAAGGGGGGTTCCGAGCAGTACTTC.

V is TRBV9 and J is TRBJ2-1; weak D call: TRBD2 (5 bases). V was pared by 7 bases and J by 8 bases, with 16 bases between. The CDR3 contains 13 residues. Germline values: CDR1 SGDLS, CDR2 YYNGEE. The CDR3 DNA is TGTGCCAGCTCCGGGCCAGTGGAGGATGAGCAGTTCTTC. It encodes CASSGPVEDEQFF.